This TCR beta chain was captured in a study of T cells in narcolepsy (dated by TCRdb to between 2017 and 2018). At the level of the whole study: Patients with narcolepsy type 1 or type 2 (NT1, NT2) were enrolled in the study together with healthy control donors. The study sought autoreactive T cells targeting hypocretin neuron self-antigens (hypocretin, TRIB2) in narcolepsy patients, using TCR Vbeta sequencing to track clonotypes in blood and CSF. Study-wide conclusions, independent of this receptor: Patients and controls had comparable numbers of sequenced blood memory CD4+ clonotypes, averaging about 39,494 and 33,354, respectively. HCRT-specific and TRIB2-specific autoreactive clonotypes were highlighted in plots that compared CD4+ T cell clonotypes in CSF versus blood from the same patient. Some blood memory CD4+ repertoires from patients and controls contained no sequences matching autoreactive T cell clones. According to the report, autoreactive clonotypes were detected serially in the blood of the same patients and of different patients, but not in healthy controls.

For TCR Vbeta sequencing, memory CD4+ T cells were sorted ex vivo from the peripheral blood of both healthy controls and narcolepsy patients. The protocol used for the library was the immunoSEQ multiplex PCR assay. The table comes from immuneACCESS by way of TCRdb, which keeps in-frame sequences with V and J called. Part of the clones is missing from these tables; in studies checked, under half for an unresolved V gene and the rest for unknown reasons. The sample yields about 33,000 clones; about four fifths were counted once. The top ten constitute around 1.3% of the sample. As concerns this clone: It lacks a known antigen. No much larger clonotype is one base removed from it; base qualities were not supplied.

CDR1 and CDR2 (MNHNY, SVGAGI) derive from the germline V gene (reference sequence). Including the terminal cysteine and phenylalanine, the CDR3 comprises 15 residues. Only the CDR3 region is kept as DNA, spanning 45 bases read in frame from base 1. The germline V end is reduced by 4 bases and the J end by 4 bases; junction bases left unmatched: 6. Sequenced input: CD45RA- memory CD4+ T cells from PBMCs. The cell subset or site tag for this specimen amounts to: memory T cells sorted ex vivo from peripheral blood. The TCR was taken from a human donor with narcolepsy. The chain employs TRBV6-6 and TRBJ2-1; TRBD2 agrees with 8 junctional bases. The DNA reads TGTGCCAGCAGTTCGCTAGCGGGCGGGTACAATGAGCAGTTCTTC. It encodes CASSSLAGGYNEQFF.